This T cell receptor (beta chain) was retrieved from a study of blood T cell repertoires in COVID-19. In the study overall: Researchers got acute and convalescent COVID-19 samples from the United States, Italy and Spain.

CDR3 length: 13 amino acids. V was trimmed by 2 bases and J by 6 bases, leaving 10 bases between them. Germline lookup yields CDR1 MNHNY and CDR2 SVGAGI (reference sequence). Original processing methods: Estimated nucleated cell counts came from reference gene primer amplification. The table came from immunoSEQ multiplex PCR; TCRdb's copy has only in-frame clones and leaves some out. From that table come the V and J calls and clone size; the DNA was used to work out D and trimming. This repertoire shows 110,000 to 150,000 clones, roughly 78% found once; its top ten account for roughly 3.4%. This chain joins TRBV6-6 and TRBJ1-2; TRBD1 might be the D (5 bases). The source material was peripheral blood. The source is a man aged 55 to 70 with acute or convalescent COVID-19. The chain's CDR3 is CASSYVAGDGYTF. The CDR3 DNA sequence: TGTGCCAGCAGTTACGTTGCGGGGGATGGCTACACCTTC.